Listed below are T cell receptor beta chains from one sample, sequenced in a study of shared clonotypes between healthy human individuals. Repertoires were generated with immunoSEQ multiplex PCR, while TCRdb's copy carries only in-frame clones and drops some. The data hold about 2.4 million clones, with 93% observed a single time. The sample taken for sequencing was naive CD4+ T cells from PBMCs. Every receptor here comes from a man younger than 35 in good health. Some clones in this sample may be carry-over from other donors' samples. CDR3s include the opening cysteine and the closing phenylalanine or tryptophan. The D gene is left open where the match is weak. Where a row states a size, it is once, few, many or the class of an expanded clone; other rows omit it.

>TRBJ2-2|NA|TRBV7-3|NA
CASSSFPGTGELFF
TGTGCCAGCAGCTCCTTTCCTGGCACCGGGGAGCTGTTTTTT
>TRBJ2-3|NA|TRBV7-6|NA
CASSPGTDTQYF
TGTGCCAGCAGCCCCGGCACAGATACGCAGTATTTT
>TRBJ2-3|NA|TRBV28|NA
CASSPERVGLRTDTQYF
TGTGCCAGCAGTCCGGAGCGGGTCGGACTTCGCACAGATACGCAGTATTTT
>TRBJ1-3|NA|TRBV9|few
CASSPLGPTSGNTIYF
TGTGCCAGCAGCCCTCTGGGGCCGACCTCTGGAAACACCATATATTTT
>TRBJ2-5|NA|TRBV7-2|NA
CASSLFGGKETQYF
TGTGCCAGCAGCTTATTTGGCGGGAAAGAGACCCAGTACTTC
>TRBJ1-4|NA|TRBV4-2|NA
CASSQPSGDTNEKLFF
TGTGCCAGCAGCCAACCGTCCGGGGATACTAATGAAAAACTGTTTTTT
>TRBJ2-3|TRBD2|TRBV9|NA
CASSARAGGTDTQYF
TGTGCCAGCAGCGCGCGAGCGGGAGGCACAGATACGCAGTATTTT
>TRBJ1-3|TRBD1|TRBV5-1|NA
CASSGGTGGQEAGNTIYF
TGCGCCAGCAGCGGAGGGACAGGGGGACAGGAGGCTGGAAACACCATATATTTT
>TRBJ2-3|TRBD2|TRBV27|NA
CASRTSGARTDTQYF
TGTGCCAGCAGAACTAGCGGCGCTCGGACAGATACGCAGTATTTT
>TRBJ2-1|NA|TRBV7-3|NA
CASSDKWATSEQFF
TGTGCCAGCAGTGACAAGTGGGCGACGAGTGAGCAGTTCTTC
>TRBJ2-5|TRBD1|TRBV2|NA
CASSYGQAQETQYF
TGTGCCAGCAGCTACGGACAGGCCCAAGAGACCCAGTACTTC
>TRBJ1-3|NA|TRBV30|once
CAWGVPRPLSGNTIYF
TGTGCCTGGGGGGTCCCCAGGCCACTCTCTGGAAACACCATATATTTT
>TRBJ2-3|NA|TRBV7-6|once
CASSAMGADTQYF
TGTGCCAGCAGCGCGATGGGGGCAGATACGCAGTATTTT
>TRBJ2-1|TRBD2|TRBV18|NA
CASSPPSGRSYNEQFF
TGTGCCAGCTCACCTCCCAGCGGGAGGTCCTACAATGAGCAGTTCTTC
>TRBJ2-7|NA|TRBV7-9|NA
CASSLGRGYEQYF
TGTGCCAGCAGCTTAGGTCGGGGCTACGAGCAGTACTTC
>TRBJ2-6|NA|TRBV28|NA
CASSLLGANVLTF
TGTGCCAGCAGTTTACTCGGGGCCAACGTCCTGACTTTC
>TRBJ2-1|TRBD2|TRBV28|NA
CASSGDEQFF
TGTGCCAGTAGCGGGGATGAGCAGTTCTTC
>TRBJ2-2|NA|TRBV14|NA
CASSQVSGNTGELFF
TGTGCCAGCAGCCAAGTTTCAGGGAACACCGGGGAGCTGTTTTTT
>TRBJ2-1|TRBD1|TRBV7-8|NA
CASSLAGQGYNEQFF
TGTGCCAGCAGCTTAGCTGGACAGGGCTACAATGAGCAGTTCTTC
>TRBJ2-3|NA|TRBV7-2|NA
CASSLAGSDTQYF
TGTGCCAGCAGCTTAGCCGGGTCAGATACGCAGTATTTT
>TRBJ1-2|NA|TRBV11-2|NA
CASSPGLKSNYGYTF
TGTGCCAGCAGCCCGGGATTGAAGTCCAACTATGGCTACACCTTC
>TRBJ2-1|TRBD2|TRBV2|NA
CASSGPSGSRNEQFF
TGTGCCAGCAGTGGCCCTAGCGGGAGTCGGAATGAGCAGTTCTTC
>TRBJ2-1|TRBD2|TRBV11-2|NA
CASTLGLARNEQFF
TGTGCCAGCACCCTCGGACTAGCACGAAATGAGCAGTTCTTC
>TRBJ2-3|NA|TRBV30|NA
CAWSVAADTQYF
TGTGCCTGGAGTGTAGCGGCAGATACGCAGTATTTT